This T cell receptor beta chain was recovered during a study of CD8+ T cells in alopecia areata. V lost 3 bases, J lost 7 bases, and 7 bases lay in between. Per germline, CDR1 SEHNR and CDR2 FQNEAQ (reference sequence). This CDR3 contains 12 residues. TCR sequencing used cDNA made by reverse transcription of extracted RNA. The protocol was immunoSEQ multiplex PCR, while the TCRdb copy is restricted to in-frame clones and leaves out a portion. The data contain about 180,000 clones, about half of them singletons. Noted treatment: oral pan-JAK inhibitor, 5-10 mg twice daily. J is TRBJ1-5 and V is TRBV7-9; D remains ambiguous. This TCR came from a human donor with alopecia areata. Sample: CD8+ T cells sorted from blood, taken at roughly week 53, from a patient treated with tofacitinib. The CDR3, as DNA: TGTGCCAGCAGCTTTGGAGAGCAGCCCCAGCATTTT. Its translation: CASSFGEQPQHF.